These 23 T cell receptor beta chains were sequenced from one sample in a study of blood T cells in healthy people across ages. The second PCR ran about 6 to 12 cycles with a sample-barcoded 5' primer and J-beta primers. MiXCR was run by TCRdb on the 5' RACE reads, yielding one entry per CDR3 protein. The table includes roughly 700,000 distinct CDR3 sequences, approximately 49% detected once. Sequencing was done on a sample of blood. These receptors were taken from a woman aged 55-69 years in good health.

This clonotype has only a few counts. The chain employs TRBV12-3 or TRBV12-4 and TRBJ2-1, with D tentatively TRBD1 (7 bases). This CDR3 spans 16 amino acids. Between the trimmed V and J ends, which lost 8 bases and 2 bases, there was a span of 19 bases. CDR3 DNA sequence: TGTGCCAGCGGGGAAGACAGGGACTTGACCTACAATGAGCAGTTCTTC. Translating it yields CASGEDRDLTYNEQFF.

This clonotype was counted a few times. The chain uses TRBV10-3 and TRBJ2-1; TRBD2 aligns across 11 bases. Trimming removed 4 bases from V and 8 bases from J; junction bases left unmatched: 7. The CDR3 is 15 residues long. Per germline, CDR1 ENHRY and CDR2 SYGVKD. The CDR3 nucleotides are TGTGCCATCAGTGGAGTAACTAGCGGGAGCCATGAGCAGTTCTTC. Its translation: CAISGVTSGSHEQFF.

This clonotype was observed many times. This rearrangement joins TRBV29-1 to TRBJ2-3; possibly TRBD2 for D (5 bases). The germline gives CDR1 SQVTM, CDR2 ANQGSEA. The ends were cut back, 3 bases at V and 0 bases at J, with 13 bases in the middle. The CDR3 covers 15 residues. This CDR3 is CSVDASGDSTDTQYF. In DNA form, the CDR3 reads TGCAGCGTTGATGCCAGCGGAGATAGCACAGATACGCAGTATTTT.

The chain combines TRBV20-1 with TRBJ1-1; perhaps TRBD1 as D (5 bases). Per the germline V gene, CDR1 is DFQATT and CDR2 is SNEGSKA (reference sequence). V dropped 6 bases and J dropped 4 bases, with 15 bases sitting between them. This CDR3 has 13 amino acids. This CDR3 is CSAPPGMATEAFF. The CDR3 nucleotides read TGCAGTGCCCCTCCAGGGATGGCCACTGAAGCTTTCTTT.

The chain joins TRBV28 to TRBJ1-2, with D unclear. Trimming removed 2 bases from V and 5 bases from J, with 12 bases in between. Germline V lookup: CDR1 MDHEN, CDR2 SYDVKM. This CDR3 contains 14 residues. The CDR3 loop is CASSLGDMRYGYTF. The DNA of the CDR3 is TGTGCCAGCAGTTTAGGTGACATGAGATATGGCTACACCTTC.

The V gene is TRBV2, the J gene TRBJ1-1; 7 nucleotides match TRBD1. V trimming: 2 bases; J trimming: 11 bases; junction bases outside the gene matches: 5. The CDR3 runs to 12 residues. The germline gives CDR1 SNHLY, CDR2 FYNNEI. CDR3 DNA sequence: TGTGCCAGCAGTGAACGGGACAGAAGGGCTTTCTTT. Its translation: CASSERDRRAFF.

The rearrangement uses TRBV7-2 and TRBJ1-1, with D possibly TRBD1 on 5 matching bases. Germline CDR1 and CDR2: SGHTA and FQGNSA. This CDR3 has 15 residues. The V end lost 3 bases, the J end lost 12 bases, and 23 bases lay between the germline ends. CDR3 protein: CASSLGDSGAGGTFF. CDR3 nucleotides: TGTGCCAGCAGCTTGGGTGACAGCGGGGCCGGTGGGACTTTCTTT.

This clonotype appeared once. The rearrangement links TRBV20-1 to TRBJ2-5; 7 positions match TRBD2. Per germline, CDR1 DFQATT and CDR2 SNEGSKA (reference sequence). CDR3 length: 14 residues. Trimming cost V 0 bases and J 4 bases; bases outside gene matches: 5. CDR3 loop: CSARDGEGTETQYF. CDR3 sequence (DNA): TGCAGTGCTAGAGATGGGGAGGGGACAGAGACCCAGTACTTC.

This rearrangement joins TRBV6-5 to TRBJ2-6, with a possible D match to TRBD1 (5 bases). V lost 3 bases, J lost 12 bases, and 18 bases lay in between. Per germline, CDR1 MNHEY and CDR2 SVGAGI. The CDR3 is 15 amino acids. The CDR3 loop reads CASSYGHPSYSVLTF. For the CDR3, the DNA is TGTGCCAGCAGTTATGGACACCCCTCATATTCCGTCCTGACTTTC.

The table lists this clonotype with a few counts. The V gene is TRBV7-6, the J gene TRBJ2-7; tentative D call: TRBD2 (6 bases). Germline V gene sequence: CDR1 SGHVS, CDR2 FNYEAQ. The CDR3 consists of 15 residues. Trimming stripped 2 bases from V and 4 bases from J, with 15 bases between. In DNA, the CDR3 is TGTGCCAGCAGCTTACGGCGGGATAGCCCATACGAGCAGTACTTC. Amino acids: CASSLRRDSPYEQYF.

V gene TRBV5-6 combines with J gene TRBJ1-2; 8 bases align to TRBD1. CDR3 length: 15 residues. Germline V lookup: CDR1 SGHDT, CDR2 YYEEEE. The junction had 13 bases not matched to a gene; V was cut back by 4 bases and J by 8 bases. The CDR3 nucleotides read TGTGCCAGCAGCAGGGACACCCAGGGGGCATGGGGCTACACCTTC. It translates to CASSRDTQGAWGYTF.

V is TRBV20-1 and J is TRBJ2-1; TRBD1 agrees at 10 bases. The CDR3 contains 15 residues. CDR1 DFQATT and CDR2 SNEGSKA come from the germline V gene (reference sequence). After removal of 2 bases from V and 2 bases from J, the junction contained 3 bases not matched to a gene. Written as DNA, the CDR3 is TGCAGTGCTAGACCGGACAGGGGGACCTACAATGAGCAGTTCTTC. It codes for CSARPDRGTYNEQFF.

The rearrangement joins TRBV12-3 or TRBV12-4 to TRBJ2-7; D uncertain. The CDR3 contains 13 residues. Trimming cost V 1 base and J 5 bases, with 9 bases left between them. CDR3 amino acids: CASSLVGRHEQYF. For the CDR3, the DNA is TGTGCCAGCAGTTTAGTAGGAAGGCACGAGCAGTACTTC.

This clonotype was observed a handful of times. The chain links TRBV9 to TRBJ2-7; D ambiguous. Between the trimmed V and J ends, which lost 0 bases and 0 bases, there was a span of 7 bases. This CDR3 spans 14 amino acids. Germline-derived CDR1 and CDR2 are SGDLS and YYNGEE. The CDR3 nucleotides read TGTGCCAGCAGCGTAGGGCCCAACTCCTACGAGCAGTACTTC. Amino acids: CASSVGPNSYEQYF.

This clonotype was observed a few times. The rearrangement joins TRBV29-1 to TRBJ1-2, with D unresolved. This CDR3 has 12 amino acids. Germline V gene data show CDR1 as SQVTM and CDR2 as ANQGSEA. Trimming took 0 bases from V and 7 from J, leaving 9 bases between them. The CDR3 bases are TGCAGCGTTGAAGATCTAGAGTTTGGCTACACCTTC. It specifies CSVEDLEFGYTF.

This clonotype was picked up a small number of times. This chain links TRBV4-3 with TRBJ2-1; D remains unclear. The V end lost 1 base, the J end lost 6 bases, and 22 bases lay between the germline ends. Per the germline V gene, CDR1 is LGHNA and CDR2 is YSLEER. The CDR3 has 18 amino acids. The CDR3 protein is CASSQVVVSTRYSNEQFF. The CDR3 DNA reads as TGCGCCAGCAGCCAAGTGGTAGTCTCCACTCGTTACTCCAATGAGCAGTTCTTC.

This clonotype was seen more than once but under ten times. The genes are TRBV3-1 and TRBJ2-7; possible D gene TRBD1, 6 bases. Trimming removed 6 bases from V and 4 bases from J, with 13 bases in between. This CDR3 has 13 residues. The germline gives CDR1 LGHDT, CDR2 YNNKEL (reference sequence). For the CDR3, the DNA is TGTGCCAGCAGTCCAGGGGTTCGGTACGAGCAGTACTTC. It translates to CASSPGVRYEQYF.

This chain connects TRBV15 to TRBJ2-2; TRBD1 matches 10 bases. The CDR3 length is 16 residues. Germline trimming cut 3 bases from V and 7 bases from J; bases unmatched to any gene: 8. In germline, CDR1 is LNHNV, CDR2 YYDKDF (reference sequence). CDR3 region: CATSSGTGAIGGELFF. As DNA, the CDR3 is TGTGCCACCAGCAGCGGGACAGGGGCCATAGGCGGGGAGCTGTTTTTT.

V usage is TRBV29-1 and J usage is TRBJ1-2, with a weak D call TRBD1 (6 bases). This CDR3 contains 14 residues. Germline CDR1 reads SQVTM; CDR2 reads ANQGSEA. Trimming removed 4 bases from V and 3 bases from J, with 15 bases in between. CDR3 DNA sequence: TGCAGCGTTGCGAGGGACAATGGTCACTATGGCTACACCTTC. This encodes CSVARDNGHYGYTF.

The CDR3: CASSGGWEQYF. CDR3 sequence (DNA): TGTGCCAGCAGTGGGGGATGGGAGCAGTACTTC. The chain employs TRBV27 and TRBJ2-7; D may correspond to TRBD1 or TRBD2 (5 bases each). Germline CDR1 is MNHEY and CDR2 is SMNVEV (reference sequence). The CDR3 sequence is 11 residues long. The V end was cut by 5 bases, the J end by 7 bases, with 9 bases between.

This clonotype was seen a few times. V gene TRBV29-1 combines with J gene TRBJ2-3, with D possibly matching TRBD2 (6 bases). CDR3 length: 13 amino acids. Germline V gene data show CDR1 as SQVTM and CDR2 as ANQGSEA. V lost 7 bases, J lost 8 bases, and 19 bases lay in between. Here the CDR3 reads CSAGPLNGGTQYF. The DNA for the CDR3 is TGCAGCGCCGGACCCCTGAACGGGGGTACGCAGTATTTT.

This clonotype was seen many times. The V gene is TRBV5-1, the J gene TRBJ1-1; no clear D gene. The CDR3 runs to 14 residues. The ends were cut back, 3 bases at V and 2 bases at J, with 11 bases in the middle. The germline gives CDR1 SGHRS, CDR2 YFSETQ. The CDR3 coding sequence is TGCGCCAGCAGCTCTTCGGGAGGCAACACTGAAGCTTTCTTT. Residues: CASSSSGGNTEAFF.

The table lists this clonotype with a few counts. The rearrangement joins TRBV15 to TRBJ1-1, with D maybe TRBD1 (5 bases). Trimming removed 2 bases at V and 4 bases at J, with 14 bases between. Germline V gene lookup returns CDR1 LNHNV and CDR2 YYDKDF (reference sequence). CDR3 size: 15 residues. The CDR3 is CATSRQGKGSTEAFF. The CDR3 nucleotides read TGTGCCACCAGCAGACAGGGAAAGGGCAGCACTGAAGCTTTCTTT.